A selection of T cell receptor beta chains follows, all from one sample in a study of blood T cell repertoires in COVID-19. Repertoires were generated with immunoSEQ multiplex PCR, while TCRdb's copy carries only in-frame clones and drops some. The sample comprises 16,000 or so clones, around 84% of which are singletons, and around 13% rests with the top ten. The sequenced sample was peripheral blood. Receptors were obtained from a human donor in a cohort sampled during active COVID-19. Both conserved end residues are part of each CDR3. Fields, in order: J gene, CDR3 length, clone size, V gene, D gene, CDR3 DNA, CDR3 protein. D genes are given only for firm matches. Clone size appears in some rows only: once, few, many, or a class for an expanded clone.

j_gene: TRBJ1-1
len: 17
abundance: -
v_gene: TRBV5-1
d_gene: -
CDR3nt: TGCGCCAGCAGCTTGCGGGGCCGGGGAGGTAAGAACACTGAAGCTTTCTTT
CDR3aa: CASSLRGRGGKNTEAFF

j_gene: TRBJ2-7
len: 12
abundance: -
v_gene: TRBV29-1
d_gene: TRBD1
CDR3nt: TGCAGCGCCCAGGGGACAGCTTACGAGCAGTACTTC
CDR3aa: CSAQGTAYEQYF

j_gene: TRBJ1-3
len: 15
abundance: few
v_gene: TRBV20-1
d_gene: -
CDR3nt: TGCAGTGCTAGTAGGGGACTGAACTCTGGAAACACCATATATTTT
CDR3aa: CSASRGLNSGNTIYF

j_gene: TRBJ2-3
len: 15
abundance: few
v_gene: TRBV9
d_gene: TRBD2
CDR3nt: TGTGCCAGCAGCTACAGCGGGGGGGCGACAGATACGCAGTATTTT
CDR3aa: CASSYSGGATDTQYF

j_gene: TRBJ2-7
len: 15
abundance: -
v_gene: TRBV28
d_gene: TRBD1
CDR3nt: TGTGCCAGCAATAACCCCGGGACAGCTTCCTACGAGCAGTACTTC
CDR3aa: CASNNPGTASYEQYF

j_gene: TRBJ2-6
len: 20
abundance: -
v_gene: TRBV3-1/TRBV3-2
d_gene: -
CDR3nt: TGTGCCAGCAGCCAATACAGAATTAGAAGAGAGTTCTCTGGGGCCAACGTCCTGACTTTC
CDR3aa: CASSQYRIRREFSGANVLTF

j_gene: TRBJ2-3
len: 15
abundance: -
v_gene: TRBV4-3
d_gene: TRBD1
CDR3nt: TGCGCCAGCAGCAACAGGGGGCTGGACACAGATACGCAGTATTTT
CDR3aa: CASSNRGLDTDTQYF

j_gene: TRBJ1-4
len: 15
abundance: once
v_gene: TRBV12-5
d_gene: -
CDR3nt: TGTGCTAGTGGTTTGTATCCAGGCTTTAATGAAAAACTGTTTTTT
CDR3aa: CASGLYPGFNEKLFF

j_gene: TRBJ1-1
len: 14
abundance: -
v_gene: TRBV5-8
d_gene: -
CDR3nt: TGTGCCAGCACCACTCAGCGCTTAAGTACTGAAGCTTTCTTT
CDR3aa: CASTTQRLSTEAFF

j_gene: TRBJ1-1
len: 13
abundance: -
v_gene: TRBV7-9
d_gene: -
CDR3nt: TGTGCCAGCAGCTGGAGGGAATACACTGAAGCTTTCTTT
CDR3aa: CASSWREYTEAFF

j_gene: TRBJ1-5
len: 15
abundance: -
v_gene: TRBV6-2/TRBV6-3
d_gene: -
CDR3nt: TGTGCCAGCAGTGGGGGCTCTTCTTGGTCCCAGCCCCAGCATTTT
CDR3aa: CASSGGSSWSQPQHF

j_gene: TRBJ2-7
len: 15
abundance: once
v_gene: TRBV6-2/TRBV6-3
d_gene: -
CDR3nt: TGTGCCAGCAGTTACTCGAGGGACAACAGTTACGAGCAGTACTTC
CDR3aa: CASSYSRDNSYEQYF

j_gene: TRBJ1-4
len: 17
abundance: -
v_gene: TRBV2
d_gene: -
CDR3nt: TGTGCCAGCAGTGTGGCCCGAGTGGCAGGCTATAATGAAAAACTGTTTTTT
CDR3aa: CASSVARVAGYNEKLFF

j_gene: TRBJ2-3
len: 12
abundance: -
v_gene: TRBV15
d_gene: -
CDR3nt: TGTGCCACCAGCAGAGATGAAGAGGGGCAGTATTTT
CDR3aa: CATSRDEEGQYF

j_gene: TRBJ2-1
len: 15
abundance: -
v_gene: TRBV6-4
d_gene: -
CDR3nt: TGTGCCAGCAGTGCCTCAACAGGGCCCTACAATGAGCAGTTCTTC
CDR3aa: CASSASTGPYNEQFF

j_gene: TRBJ2-3
len: 17
abundance: -
v_gene: TRBV18
d_gene: -
CDR3nt: TGTGCCAGCTCCCCGCTGGAGCGGGCCCGTGGCACAGATACGCAGTATTTT
CDR3aa: CASSPLERARGTDTQYF

j_gene: TRBJ1-4
len: 13
abundance: -
v_gene: TRBV4-3
d_gene: -
CDR3nt: TGCGCCAGCAGCCAAGTCGGAGATGAAAAACTGTTTTTT
CDR3aa: CASSQVGDEKLFF

j_gene: TRBJ1-1
len: 14
abundance: -
v_gene: TRBV25-1
d_gene: TRBD1
CDR3nt: TGTGCCAGCAGTGAGGAGAGGGGGCAAACTGAAGCTTTCTTT
CDR3aa: CASSEERGQTEAFF

j_gene: TRBJ1-3
len: 15
abundance: -
v_gene: TRBV13
d_gene: TRBD1
CDR3nt: TGTGCCAGCAGCTTAGGGGACAGGGCTGGAAACACCATATATTTT
CDR3aa: CASSLGDRAGNTIYF

j_gene: TRBJ2-1
len: 17
abundance: -
v_gene: TRBV7-9
d_gene: TRBD1
CDR3nt: TGTGCCAGCAGACGGGACAGGGCGGGGATCGGCAGGGGTGAGCAGTTCTTC
CDR3aa: CASRRDRAGIGRGEQFF

j_gene: TRBJ1-1
len: 16
abundance: -
v_gene: TRBV19
d_gene: TRBD1
CDR3nt: TGTGCCAGTAGTACACGGGACAGGGGAGGAGGGACTGAAGCTTTCTTT
CDR3aa: CASSTRDRGGGTEAFF

j_gene: TRBJ2-5
len: 16
abundance: -
v_gene: TRBV7-9
d_gene: TRBD1
CDR3nt: TGTGCCAGCAGCTTAGGGGGGACAGGAAAAGAAGAGACCCAGTACTTC
CDR3aa: CASSLGGTGKEETQYF

j_gene: TRBJ1-5
len: 13
abundance: -
v_gene: TRBV7-6
d_gene: -
CDR3nt: TGTGCCAGCAGCTTAGTAAATAATCAGCCCCAGCATTTT
CDR3aa: CASSLVNNQPQHF

j_gene: TRBJ1-1
len: 16
abundance: once
v_gene: TRBV6-1
d_gene: TRBD1
CDR3nt: TGTGCCAGCAGTGATGTCCTGGACAGGGCAAGCACTGAAGCTTTCTTT
CDR3aa: CASSDVLDRASTEAFF

j_gene: TRBJ2-3
len: 15
abundance: -
v_gene: TRBV18
d_gene: TRBD2
CDR3nt: TGTGCCAGCTCACCACAAACTAGCGGCACAGATACGCAGTATTTT
CDR3aa: CASSPQTSGTDTQYF

j_gene: TRBJ2-7
len: 15
abundance: -
v_gene: TRBV2
d_gene: TRBD1
CDR3nt: TGTGCCAGCAGTGAAGCGGGACAGGGTTTCTACGAGCAGTACTTC
CDR3aa: CASSEAGQGFYEQYF

j_gene: TRBJ1-6
len: 15
abundance: -
v_gene: TRBV27
d_gene: -
CDR3nt: TGTGCCAGCAGCCGTAAGTGGGAGCTGAATTCACCCCTCCACTTT
CDR3aa: CASSRKWELNSPLHF

j_gene: TRBJ1-4
len: 17
abundance: -
v_gene: TRBV19
d_gene: -
CDR3nt: TGTGCCAGTAGTATGGCAGGCTATCGAATACTTAATGAAAAACTGTTTTTT
CDR3aa: CASSMAGYRILNEKLFF

j_gene: TRBJ2-1
len: 14
abundance: -
v_gene: TRBV5-1
d_gene: TRBD2
CDR3nt: TGCGCCAGCGAGAATCTTGGGACTAGCAATGAGCAGTTCTTC
CDR3aa: CASENLGTSNEQFF

j_gene: TRBJ2-4
len: 21
abundance: -
v_gene: TRBV19
d_gene: TRBD2
CDR3nt: TGTGCCAGCCCTAAATTCAGGGGACTAGCGGGGGACTTGCACGCCAAAAACATTCAGTACTTC
CDR3aa: CASPKFRGLAGDLHAKNIQYF

j_gene: TRBJ1-4
len: 14
abundance: once
v_gene: TRBV6-2/TRBV6-3
d_gene: -
CDR3nt: TGTGCCAGCAGTTACTCGGGGAGCCCGGGTAAACTGTTTTTT
CDR3aa: CASSYSGSPGKLFF